This entry is about one T cell receptor (beta chain). Its antigen is unidentified. This entry is derived from a study of T cell responses to AZD1222 COVID-19 vaccine. Findings and limits, study-wide: Spike regions recognized by vaccine-associated CD4 TCRs spanned the protein, led by 160-218 and 743-854. Donor demographics were predominantly white British with a female majority; clonal diversity may be underestimated.

The germline CDR1 and CDR2 sequences are MDHEN and SYDVKM. The length of the CDR3 is 15 residues. V gave up 5 bases and J gave up 7 bases, with 17 bases separating them. Produced via immunoSEQ multiplex PCR; TCRdb's table is partial and in-frame only. The sample contains under 150,000 clones, less than 95% of which appear only once. Specimen: peripheral blood, collected on day 0 of AZD1222 vaccination. V and J are TRBV28 and TRBJ1-4; TRBD1 might be the D (5 bases). The TCR comes from an adult in good health. In nucleotides, the CDR3 is TGTGCCAGCAGTCCTAGTCGGGGCCGCAGTGAAAAACTGTTTTTT. Amino acid sequence: CASSPSRGRSEKLFF.